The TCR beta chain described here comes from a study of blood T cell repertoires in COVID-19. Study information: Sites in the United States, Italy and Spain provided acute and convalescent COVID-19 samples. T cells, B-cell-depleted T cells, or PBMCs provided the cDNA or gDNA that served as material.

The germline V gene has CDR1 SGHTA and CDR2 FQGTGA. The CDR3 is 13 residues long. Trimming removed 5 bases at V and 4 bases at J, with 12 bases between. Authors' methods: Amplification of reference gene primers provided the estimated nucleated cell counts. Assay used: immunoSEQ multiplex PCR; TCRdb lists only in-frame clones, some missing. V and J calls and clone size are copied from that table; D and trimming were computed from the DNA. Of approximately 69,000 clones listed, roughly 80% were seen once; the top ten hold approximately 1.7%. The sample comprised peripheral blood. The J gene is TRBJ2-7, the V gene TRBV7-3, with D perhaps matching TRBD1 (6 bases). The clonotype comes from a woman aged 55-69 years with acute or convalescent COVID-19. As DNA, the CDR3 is TGTGCCAGCAGCCTTCAAACAGGGTACGAGCAGTACTTC. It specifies CASSLQTGYEQYF.